This T cell receptor (beta chain) was recorded in a study of blood T cell repertoires in COVID-19. Participant reports of clinical history set cohort assignment. Before being deemed recovered, Cohort 3 donors had two negative PCRs, clearance, or symptom resolution. V lost 3 bases and J lost 4, with 9 bases in between. The V gene's germline CDR1 is WNHNN and CDR2 SYGVQD (reference sequence). The CDR3 length is 13 residues. In the authors' workflow: How many nucleated cells were present was estimated from reference gene primer amplification. Data came from immunoSEQ multiplex PCR; TCRdb stores just in-frame clones and leaves some out. The DNA was the basis for D and trimming; V, J and clone size are from that table. The repertoire consists of approximately 140,000 clones, with about 88% occurring once and the leading ten covering about 2.5%.

The rearrangement uses TRBV10-1 and TRBJ1-1; D not resolved. Sequences were obtained from PBMCs or T cells enriched from blood (not recorded which). This TCR derives from a woman aged 50 to 60 who had recovered from COVID-19. Here the CDR3 DNA reads TGCGCCAGCAGTGATCGGGGTGGCACTGAAGCTTTCTTT. This codes for CASSDRGGTEAFF.